Sequencing of this TCR beta chain was carried out in a study of T cell responses to AZD1222 COVID-19 vaccine. Study-wide points: Vaccine-related CD4 TCRs covered spike, predominating at 160-218 and 743-854. Donors were chiefly white British, with a greater number of females, and clonal diversity was perhaps underestimated. The study sampled repertoires only after the peak T cell response.

Here immunoSEQ multiplex PCR was the method, and the copy in TCRdb shows in-frame clones only, minus some. The sample includes around 150,000 clones, 92% seen only once; the top ten take 1.1% to 1.5%. To note about this clone: Antigen specificity is unknown.

The CDR3 is made up of 13 amino acids. CDR1 is SGHNT, CDR2 YYREEE, per germline (reference sequence). V was cut by 4 bases and J by 6 bases, with 10 bases left in between. The TCR comes from an adult in good health. The sample was peripheral blood, taken on day 0 of AZD1222 vaccination. V gene TRBV5-4 combines with J gene TRBJ1-4; D gene unclear. CDR3 sequence reads: CASSPQGHEKLFF. The CDR3 region has the DNA TGTGCCAGCAGCCCTCAAGGGCATGAAAAACTGTTTTTT.